Sequencing of this T cell receptor (beta chain) was carried out in a study of cytomegalovirus exposure and HLA in healthy donors. Amplification used 60 Vbeta primers and 13 Jbeta primers. The method was immunoSEQ multiplex PCR; TCRdb's version includes in-frame clones alone and lacks a portion of them. In the table there are around 130,000 clones, around 70% of which are singletons. The specimen sequenced was PBMCs. The TCR originated in a man in his thirties or forties in good health and CMV-seronegative.

This CDR3 is CASSRYSGGSSYEQYF. The CDR3 nucleotides read TGTGCCAGCAGTCGCTATAGCGGGGGGAGCTCCTACGAGCAGTACTTC. This chain uses TRBV27 with TRBJ2-7; 10 bases match TRBD2. The CDR3 loop spans 16 amino acids. The V gene's germline CDR1 is MNHEY and CDR2 SMNVEV (reference sequence). The V gene end was trimmed by 5 bases and the J gene end by 0 bases; junction bases not matched to a gene: 7.